This T cell receptor beta chain appears in the sequencing data of a study of T cell changes during pregnancy in multiple sclerosis. The CDR3 extends over 14 amino acids. Trimming took 3 bases from V and 9 from J; bases not matched to a gene: 7. The V gene's germline CDR1 is SEHNR and CDR2 FQNEAQ (reference sequence). Only in-frame clones appear in the TCRdb table, and some are missing; sequencing was by immunoSEQ multiplex PCR. The sample holds some 81,000 clones; around 89% are singletons and the top ten take 1.5% to 2%. This clonotype was sampled from a female donor with multiple sclerosis, enrolled in a pregnancy study. Here the sequenced sample was peripheral blood, taken before pregnancy. The chain links TRBV7-9 to TRBJ2-1, with 8 bases lining up with TRBD1. For the CDR3, the DNA is TGTGCCAGCAGCTTCCAGGGGGCATATGGTGAGCAGTTCTTC. Its translation: CASSFQGAYGEQFF.